This T cell receptor (beta chain) derives from a study of control samples from healthy donors and cancer patients. Some clones are missing from TCRdb's copy, which holds only in-frame ones; the method was immunoSEQ multiplex PCR. The repertoire holds over 100,000 clones, roughly 89% seen once, with less than 6% in the top ten. CDR1 is SEHNR, CDR2 FQNEAQ, per germline (reference sequence). This CDR3 spans 15 amino acids. The V and J ends lost 5 bases and 2 bases, in that order; junction bases with no gene match: 8. This rearrangement joins TRBV7-9 to TRBJ1-1, with TRBD1 matching 7 bases. Material for sequencing was blood. The receptor's source is a man aged 18 to 29 in good health. CDR3 sequence: CASSPPGQRNTEAFF. The DNA of the CDR3 is TGTGCCAGCAGCCCCCCGGGACAGCGCAACACTGAAGCTTTCTTT.